These 18 T cell receptor beta chains originate from one sample sequenced in a study of identical twins. TCRdb passed the 5' RACE reads through MiXCR, listing each CDR3 protein once. Of 300,000 to 400,000 distinct CDR3 sequences in the sample, about 10% were seen once. Sequenced material: naive T cells sorted from blood. These receptors were taken from a woman aged 45 to 65 in good health.

This clonotype was counted many times. This CDR3 reads CASSLGPSNQPQHF. The DNA for the CDR3 is TGTGCCAGCAGTTTAGGTCCCAGCAATCAGCCCCAGCATTTT. This sequence joins TRBV12-3 or TRBV12-4 and TRBJ1-5; D unresolved. The CDR3 totals 14 residues. V was trimmed by 1 base and J by 1 base, leaving 5 bases between them.

A single count supports this clonotype. V usage is TRBV7-9 and J usage is TRBJ2-3, with 14 nucleotides matching TRBD2. CDR3 length equals 22 residues. With 5 bases clipped from V and 2 bases from J, the junction kept 21 bases outside the gene matches. Germline CDR1 and CDR2: SEHNR and FQNEAQ (reference sequence). CDR3 amino acids: CASSQIDPGLAGESALTDTQYF. As DNA, the CDR3 is TGTGCCAGCAGCCAAATCGATCCGGGACTAGCGGGAGAAAGCGCCCTCACAGATACGCAGTATTTT.

This clonotype was counted at least ten times. The rearrangement links TRBV4-1 to TRBJ2-1; D is ambiguous. V was clipped by 4 bases and J by 0 bases, with 13 bases between them. Germline CDR1 is MGHRA and CDR2 is YSYEKL. This CDR3 is built from 16 residues. This chain's CDR3 is CASSRSSPSSYNEQFF. The CDR3 nucleotides read TGCGCCAGCAGCCGGTCTAGTCCGAGCTCCTACAATGAGCAGTTCTTC.

The chain combines TRBV7-9 with TRBJ2-6, with 12 bases lining up with TRBD1. The CDR3 spans 16 residues. Germline V CDR1 and CDR2: SEHNR, FQNEAQ (reference sequence). Unmatched junction bases numbered 9, after V lost 11 bases and J lost 4 bases. The CDR3 protein is CASGGQGAGGANVLTF. CDR3 nucleotides: TGTGCCTCTGGGGGACAGGGGGCAGGAGGGGCCAACGTCCTGACTTTC.

CDR3 in amino acids: CATSDTFNRDWETQYF. The DNA of the CDR3 is TGTGCCACCAGTGATACGTTCAACAGGGATTGGGAGACCCAGTACTTC. The rearrangement joins TRBV24-1 to TRBJ2-5, with D possibly being TRBD1 (6 bases). This CDR3 contains 16 residues. Trimming removed 3 bases at V and 5 bases at J, with 18 bases between. Germline lookup yields CDR1 KGHDR and CDR2 SFDVKD.

The J gene is TRBJ1-1, the V gene TRBV20-1; TRBD1 aligns across 7 bases. The germline gives CDR1 DFQATT, CDR2 SNEGSKA (reference sequence). Trimming at V came to 0 bases and at J to 0 bases, leaving 4 bases not matched to a gene. The CDR3 spans 15 residues. The CDR3 sequence is CSARDRQGLNTEAFF. The CDR3 DNA is TGCAGTGCTAGAGATCGACAGGGCTTGAACACTGAAGCTTTCTTT.

This clonotype was observed a handful of times. This sequence joins TRBV24-1 and TRBJ2-1; no clear D. The CDR3 spans 13 residues. The V end lost 3 bases, the J end lost 7 bases, and 9 bases lay between the germline ends. Germline lookup yields CDR1 KGHDR and CDR2 SFDVKD. Here the CDR3 reads CATSDGQLNEQFF. CDR3 DNA sequence: TGTGCCACCAGTGATGGGCAGCTGAATGAGCAGTTCTTC.

Remarks on this clonotype: A much larger clonotype is one base distant, so this may be a read error. This chain links TRBV20-1 with TRBJ2-1; 12 bases match TRBD2. CDR3 length equals 14 residues. Germline V gene lookup returns CDR1 DFQATT and CDR2 SNEGSKA (reference sequence). For the CDR3, the DNA is TGCAGTGCCACCACGGGACTAGCGGGTCATGACCAGTTCTTC. The encoded protein is CSATTGLAGHDQFF.

This clonotype was recorded a few times. V gene TRBV12-3 or TRBV12-4 combines with J gene TRBJ1-3; 7 bases line up with TRBD1. The CDR3 extends over 14 amino acids. The V segment lost 6 bases and the J segment 3 bases; nucleotides outside the gene matches: 5. CDR3 nucleotides: TGTGCCAGCAGCACAGGGGAGAGTGGAAACACCATATATTTT. As protein: CASSTGESGNTIYF.

This clonotype has more than one count but fewer than ten. The chain couples TRBV20-1 to TRBJ1-6, with TRBD1 as a possible D gene (6 bases). This CDR3 is 16 amino acids long. The V end lost 6 bases, the J end lost 0 bases, and 15 bases lay between the germline ends. Germline CDR1 and CDR2: DFQATT and SNEGSKA (reference sequence). The CDR3 spells CSAKTGTGSYNSPLHF. CDR3 nucleotides: TGCAGTGCCAAAACAGGGACCGGCTCCTATAATTCACCCCTCCACTTT.

The V and J genes are TRBV27 and TRBJ2-7; 7 positions agree with TRBD1. The ends lost 3 bases at V and 3 bases at J; junction bases unmatched: 8. The CDR3 is 15 residues long. The V gene's germline CDR1 is MNHEY and CDR2 SMNVEV (reference sequence). The CDR3 bases are TGTGCCAGCAGTTTCCGGGACAGCTCATTCTACGAGCAGTACTTC. Translated, it gives CASSFRDSSFYEQYF.

This clonotype appeared a few times. V usage is TRBV20-1 and J usage is TRBJ1-2, with 9 bases matching TRBD1. Unmatched junction bases numbered 11, after V lost 6 bases and J lost 3 bases. The CDR3 has 15 residues. The germline CDR1 and CDR2 sequences are DFQATT and SNEGSKA (reference sequence). As DNA, the CDR3 is TGCAGTGCGCGGGACAGGGAGCTAGGTGACTATGGCTACACCTTC. It yields the protein CSARDRELGDYGYTF.

This clonotype was picked up a small number of times. The V gene is TRBV7-9, the J gene TRBJ2-1, with 7 bases identical to TRBD2. V lost 5 bases to trimming and J lost 4 bases; unmatched junction nucleotides: 8. The CDR3 has 15 residues. Per germline, CDR1 SEHNR and CDR2 FQNEAQ (reference sequence). CDR3 residues: CASSPYSGEYNEQFF. The CDR3, as DNA: TGTGCCAGCAGCCCGTACAGCGGGGAGTACAATGAGCAGTTCTTC.

The chain recombines TRBV5-1 with TRBJ2-1; tentative D call: TRBD2 (6 bases). Germline CDR1 is SGHRS and CDR2 is YFSETQ. This CDR3 is 17 amino acids long. V dropped 4 bases and J dropped 0 bases, with 17 bases sitting between them. CDR3 bases: TGCGCCAGCAGCCCACTAAGAGGGAGGAGCTCCTACAATGAGCAGTTCTTC. Protein product: CASSPLRGRSSYNEQFF.

V usage is TRBV27 and J usage is TRBJ1-3; possible D gene TRBD1, 6 bases. V was trimmed by 5 bases and J by 2 bases, leaving 13 bases between them. The germline CDR1 and CDR2 sequences are MNHEY and SMNVEV (reference sequence). The CDR3 is 15 amino acids. The CDR3 here is CASSLTGTTGNTIYF. Here the CDR3 DNA reads TGTGCCAGCAGTCTAACCGGGACAACTGGAAACACCATATATTTT.

This clonotype occurred a few times. This chain links TRBV11-2 with TRBJ2-1, with D possibly TRBD2 on 6 matching bases. The CDR3 is 11 residues long. The V end was cut by 6 bases, the J end by 11 bases, with 11 bases between. Per germline, CDR1 SGHAT and CDR2 FQNNGV. CDR3 protein: CASSRGSKQFF. The CDR3 DNA reads TGTGCCAGCAGTCGGGGGTCAAAGCAGTTCTTC.

This clonotype was counted ten times or more. The chain uses TRBV4-1 and TRBJ2-5; D possibly corresponds to TRBD1 (5 bases). In germline, CDR1 is MGHRA, CDR2 YSYEKL. This CDR3 comprises 17 residues. V lost 1 base and J lost 4, with 19 bases in between. The CDR3 sequence is CASSQVLARDRGETQYF. CDR3 in DNA: TGCGCCAGCAGCCAAGTATTGGCCCGAGACAGAGGAGAGACCCAGTACTTC.

This clonotype was counted many times. J is TRBJ1-5 and V is TRBV5-1, with D uncertain. Looked up from germline, CDR1 is SGHRS and CDR2 is YFSETQ. V was pared by 0 bases and J by 5 bases, with 9 bases between. The CDR3 is 14 residues long. CDR3 residues: CASSLDGPHQPQHF. CDR3 coding DNA: TGCGCCAGCAGCTTGGATGGGCCCCATCAGCCCCAGCATTTT.